Each of the 28 T cell receptor beta chains below was sequenced from the same sample in a study of beta chain features in type 1 diabetes. Study-level findings and limits: TCRB CDR3s were moderately but significantly shorter in Type 1 diabetes patients in all four CD4+ subsets.

Expressed TCRB transcripts were sequenced because the isolated RNA had all been reverse transcribed beforehand. Profiled with immunoSEQ multiplex PCR; TCRdb holds only in-frame clones, not every one. The data contain about 150,000 clones, about a tenth of them singletons. No antigen has been identified for these receptors. The sequenced sample consisted of central memory CD4+ T cells from blood. These receptors came from a man aged 25 to 45 with type 1 diabetes.

This clone was detected only a few times. Relative to the germline gene, one junction end is altered; a read error may explain this. The chain recombines TRBV7-2 with TRBJ2-5, with TRBD2 identical over 8 bases. The CDR3 totals 12 residues. Per the germline V gene, CDR1 is SGHTA and CDR2 is FQGNSA. CDR3 loop: CASSLARAAGDF. Written as DNA, the CDR3 is TGTGCCAGCAGCTTGGCAAGGGCAGCGGGGGACTTC. Full variable domain (rest looked up from reference TRBV7-2 and TRBJ2-5): GAGVSQSPSNKVTEKGKDVELRCDPISGHTALYWYRQSLGQGLEFLIYFQGNSAPDKSGLPSDRFSAERTGGSVSTLTIQRTQQEDSAVYLCASSLARAAGDFGPGTRLLVL.

This clone was seen a handful of times. The chain employs TRBV20-1 and TRBJ2-1; no clear D gene. The CDR3 is 11 residues long. Germline CDR1 is DFQATT and CDR2 is SNEGSKA (reference sequence). Trimming took off 5 bases at V and 9 bases at J, with 11 bases between the two ends. This CDR3 reads CSASGGSEQFF. The CDR3 nucleotides are TGCAGTGCTTCCGGCGGAAGTGAGCAGTTCTTC.

This clone was observed a few times. V usage is TRBV29-1 and J usage is TRBJ2-6; 8 bases match TRBD1. Trimming at V came to 4 bases and at J to 0 bases, leaving 5 bases not matched to a gene. Germline loops: CDR1 SQVTM, CDR2 ANQGSEA. The length of the CDR3 is 16 residues. The CDR3 coding sequence is TGCAGCGTTGCCGACAGGGGATCCTCTGGGGCCAACGTCCTGACTTTC. Translated, it gives CSVADRGSSGANVLTF.

This clone was detected a few times. The chain joins TRBV10-3 to TRBJ2-7, with a weak D call TRBD1 (5 bases). Deletions cut 6 bases from V and 0 bases from J, with 12 bases between. The CDR3 covers 14 residues. The germline CDR1 and CDR2 sequences are ENHRY and SYGVKD. CDR3 DNA sequence: TGTGCCATCAGGAAGTCGACAGACTCCTACGAGCAGTACTTC. Its protein product is CAIRKSTDSYEQYF.

There are a few counts of this clone. The rearrangement uses TRBV5-1 and TRBJ2-1, with TRBD2 matching 7 bases. The CDR3 covers 15 residues. Germline V lookup: CDR1 SGHRS, CDR2 YFSETQ. V was pared by 5 bases and J by 2 bases, with 7 bases of the junction left unmatched. CDR3 in amino acids: CASRWLAETYNEQFF. CDR3 in DNA: TGCGCCAGCAGGTGGCTAGCGGAAACCTACAATGAGCAGTTCTTC. The whole variable domain, filled in from reference TRBV5-1 and TRBJ2-1, reads KAGVTQTPRYLIKTRGQQVTLSCSPISGHRSVSWYQQTPGQGLQFLFEYFSETQRNKGNFPGRFSGRQFSNSRSEMNVSTLELGDSALYLCASRWLAETYNEQFFGPGTRLTVL.

This rearrangement joins TRBV18 to TRBJ2-1; TRBD2 matches at 12 bases. V shed 6 bases and J 7 bases; nucleotides not matched to a gene: 7. The CDR3 extends over 15 amino acids. Germline lookup yields CDR1 KGHSH and CDR2 LQKENI. The DNA of the CDR3 is TGTGCCAGCTCCCCGACTAGCGGGAGAGGAAATGAGCAGTTCTTC. Translation: CASSPTSGRGNEQFF.

Only a few counts were recorded for this clone. This chain joins TRBV30 and TRBJ2-3; 9 bases map to TRBD2. The CDR3 is 14 residues long. Germline V lookup: CDR1 GTSNPN, CDR2 SVGIG (reference sequence). The ends lost 2 bases at V and 3 bases at J; junction bases unmatched: 3. In DNA form, the CDR3 reads TGTGCCTGGAGTCTGGGACTAGCAACAGATACGCAGTATTTT. This gives the protein CAWSLGLATDTQYF.

This clone was counted between two and nine times. Additional DNA sequences in this sample encode the identical CDR3. The genes are TRBV28 and TRBJ2-7; tentatively, D is TRBD2 (6 bases). This CDR3 comprises 11 residues. Per germline, CDR1 MDHEN and CDR2 SYDVKM. With 6 bases removed from V and 4 bases from J, the gap between germline ends came to 7 bases. This CDR3 reads CASRGGYEQYF. In DNA, the CDR3 is TGTGCCAGCAGGGGAGGTTACGAGCAGTACTTC.

This clone has only a few counts. This chain links TRBV25-1 with TRBJ2-3; 10 nucleotides agree with TRBD1. This CDR3 is built from 15 residues. Germline-derived CDR1 and CDR2 are MGHDK and SYGVNS. The junction had 5 bases not matched to a gene; V was cut back by 7 bases and J by 1 base. CDR3 coding DNA: TGTGCCAGCACCCGCGGGACAGGGGGCACAGATACGCAGTATTTT. It is translated as CASTRGTGGTDTQYF.

This clone was seen more than once but under ten times. This CDR3 reads CSVQDWETQYF. The CDR3 DNA sequence: TGCAGCGTGCAGGATTGGGAGACCCAGTACTTC. This rearrangement joins TRBV29-1 to TRBJ2-5, with D uncertain. The V end was cut by 6 bases, the J end by 5 bases, with 10 bases between. The CDR3 loop spans 11 amino acids. Germline V gene sequence: CDR1 SQVTM, CDR2 ANQGSEA.

This clone has only a few counts. The chain couples TRBV6-5 to TRBJ2-1, with D possibly matching TRBD1 (5 bases). The germline CDR1 and CDR2 sequences are MNHEY and SVGAGI. The CDR3 is 13 amino acids. V gave up 5 bases and J gave up 5 bases, with 10 bases separating them. The CDR3 here is CASSTDSDNEQFF. The CDR3 coding sequence is TGTGCCAGCAGTACCGACAGTGACAATGAGCAGTTCTTC.

This clone turned up a few times. The V and J genes are TRBV18 and TRBJ1-1; tentative D call: TRBD1 (5 bases). Germline V lookup: CDR1 KGHSH, CDR2 LQKENI. CDR3 size: 17 residues. Trimming took off 1 base at V and 1 base at J, with 16 bases between the two ends. The CDR3 nucleotides are TGTGCCAGCTCACCACGCGGGGGGTTGACAAAGAACACTGAAGCTTTCTTT. Protein: CASSPRGGLTKNTEAFF. Full variable domain (rest looked up from reference TRBV18 and TRBJ1-1): NAGVMQNPRHLVRRRGQEARLRCSPMKGHSHVYWYRQLPEEGLKFMVYLQKENIIDESGMPKERFSAEFPKEGPSILRIQQVVRGDSAAYFCASSPRGGLTKNTEAFFGQGTRLTVV.

V is TRBV7-2 and J is TRBJ1-2; no reliable D call. CDR3 length: 16 residues. Germline CDR1 is SGHTA and CDR2 is FQGNSA. V was trimmed by 4 bases and J by 6 bases, leaving 21 bases between them. The CDR3 region is CASSSDALGGINGYTF. The CDR3 DNA sequence: TGTGCCAGCAGCTCGGACGCTCTCGGAGGGATAAATGGCTACACCTTC.

The V and J genes are TRBV28 and TRBJ2-3; TRBD2 matches 14 bases. J gave up 4 bases and V 6 bases, and 9 bases lay outside the gene matches. CDR3 length: 17 amino acids. CDR1 and CDR2 from the germline V gene are MDHEN and SYDVKM. The CDR3 sequence: CASRTTSGRAEADTQYF. CDR3 DNA sequence: TGTGCCAGCAGGACGACTAGCGGGAGGGCAGAGGCAGATACGCAGTATTTT.

This clone was counted a few times. The V and J genes are TRBV19 and TRBJ2-7; 11 nucleotides agree with TRBD1. CDR1 is LNHDA, CDR2 SQIVND, per germline (reference sequence). The length of the CDR3 is 14 residues. V lost 3 bases to trimming and J lost 4 bases; unmatched junction nucleotides: 2. The CDR3 coding sequence is TGTGCCAGTAGTATGGGACAGGGGGAATACGAGCAGTACTTC. Residues: CASSMGQGEYEQYF.

The rearrangement joins TRBV10-3 to TRBJ2-7, with 8 positions matching TRBD2. J was trimmed by 0 bases and V by 5 bases; bases with no gene match: 9. Germline V lookup: CDR1 ENHRY, CDR2 SYGVKD. This CDR3 comprises 16 residues. The CDR3 DNA is TGTGCCATCAGTCCATCCCTTGCGGGAGGCTCCTACGAGCAGTACTTC. This codes for CAISPSLAGGSYEQYF.

The chain couples TRBV28 to TRBJ1-2, with 7 bases aligning to TRBD1. J gave up 6 bases and V 3 bases, and 7 bases lay outside the gene matches. The CDR3 is made up of 14 amino acids. CDR1 is MDHEN and CDR2 is SYDVKM in the germline V gene. The DNA of the CDR3 is TGTGCCAGCAGTTTCGGAGACAGGGAACATGGCTACACCTTC. The encoded protein is CASSFGDREHGYTF.

This chain connects TRBV29-1 to TRBJ2-3; the D gene is possibly TRBD2 (6 bases). This CDR3 spans 15 amino acids. V was pared by 4 bases and J by 0 bases, with 14 bases between. CDR1 and CDR2 from the germline V gene are SQVTM and ANQGSEA. The CDR3, as DNA: TGCAGCGTTGGTCTGTCGAGCGGGAGCACAGATACGCAGTATTTT. This sequence encodes CSVGLSSGSTDTQYF.

V usage is TRBV9 and J usage is TRBJ2-1, with D unresolved. The CDR3 extends over 13 amino acids. V was trimmed by 4 bases and J by 3 bases, leaving 8 bases between them. Germline CDR1 and CDR2: SGDLS and YYNGEE. CDR3 sequence (DNA): TGTGCCAGCAGCCGGAGCGACTACAATGAGCAGTTCTTC. It codes for CASSRSDYNEQFF.

This clone came up a few times. This rearrangement joins TRBV29-1 to TRBJ1-5; tentatively, D is TRBD1 (5 bases). The germline V gene has CDR1 SQVTM and CDR2 ANQGSEA. Between the trimmed V and J ends, which lost 5 bases and 5 bases, there was a span of 13 bases. The CDR3 covers 13 residues. The CDR3 DNA reads as TGCAGCGTTCGAATACAGGACGATCAGCCCCAGCATTTT. Translating gives CSVRIQDDQPQHF. The full variable domain, completed using reference TRBV29-1 and TRBJ1-5, is SAVISQKPSRDICQRGTSLTIQCQVDSQVTMMFWYRQQPGQSLTLIATANQGSEATYESGFVIDKFPISRPNLTFSTLTVSNMSPEDSSIYLCSVRIQDDQPQHFGDGTRLSIL.

This clone was seen a few times. This chain connects TRBV7-2 to TRBJ2-1; D remains unclear. Germline lookup yields CDR1 SGHTA and CDR2 FQGNSA. Between the trimmed V and J ends, which lost 0 bases and 6 bases, there was a span of 9 bases. The length of the CDR3 is 14 residues. CDR3 amino acids: CASSLAPLVNEQFF. The DNA for the CDR3 is TGTGCCAGCAGCTTAGCTCCACTTGTCAATGAGCAGTTCTTC.

The chain couples TRBV7-2 to TRBJ2-7, with D perhaps matching TRBD1 (5 bases). Trimming stripped 4 bases from V and 3 bases from J, with 7 bases between. This CDR3 has 12 residues. CDR1 and CDR2 from the germline V gene are SGHTA and FQGNSA. CDR3 sequence reads: CASSSQGYEQYF. The CDR3 bases are TGTGCCAGCAGCTCCCAGGGCTACGAGCAGTACTTC.

The J gene is TRBJ2-5, the V gene TRBV14; D not resolved. Deletions cut 2 bases from V and 5 bases from J, with 9 bases between. The CDR3 has 13 amino acids. In germline, CDR1 is SGHDN, CDR2 FVKESK. The CDR3 DNA reads TGTGCCAGCAGCCAACAGGTTTTGGAGACCCAGTACTTC. Translation gives CASSQQVLETQYF. Full variable domain (remainder filled in from reference TRBV14 and TRBJ2-5): EAGVTQFPSHSVIEKGQTVTLRCDPISGHDNLYWYRRVMGKEIKFLLHFVKESKQDESGMPNNRFLAERTGGTYSTLKVQPAELEDSGVYFCASSQQVLETQYFGPGTRLLVL.

V and J are TRBV5-1 and TRBJ1-2; D gene uncertain. V lost 4 bases, J lost 4 bases, and 17 bases lay in between. The CDR3 has 15 amino acids. Germline lookup yields CDR1 SGHRS and CDR2 YFSETQ. CDR3 loop: CASSGEGYEAYGYTF. The CDR3 coding sequence is TGCGCCAGCAGCGGCGAAGGTTACGAGGCCTATGGCTACACCTTC.

The rearrangement uses TRBV10-3 and TRBJ2-2, with D possibly matching TRBD2 (5 bases). This CDR3 is built from 16 residues. The germline V and J ends were trimmed by 4 bases and 0 bases, with 12 bases remaining between them. Germline assignment: CDR1 ENHRY and CDR2 SYGVKD. CDR3 nucleotide sequence: TGTGCCATCAGTGGTAGCGTCTACTCGAACACCGGGGAGCTGTTTTTT. It encodes CAISGSVYSNTGELFF.

V is TRBV7-6 and J is TRBJ2-5; D gene unclear. The CDR3 is made up of 12 amino acids. Germline V gene data show CDR1 as SGHVS and CDR2 as FNYEAQ. V lost 5 bases and J lost 5, with 9 bases in between. The CDR3 DNA is TGTGCCAGCAGCAACATCCGTGAGACCCAGTACTTC. It is translated as CASSNIRETQYF.

The CDR3 coding sequence is TGTGCCAGCAGCGTAGCCCCGACAGTACCCGACACTGAAGCTTTCTTT. The encoded protein is CASSVAPTVPDTEAFF. The V gene is TRBV9, the J gene TRBJ1-1; D may be TRBD1 (5 bases). This CDR3 has 16 residues. V was clipped by 0 bases and J by 3 bases, with 15 bases between them. From germline, CDR1 is SGDLS and CDR2 YYNGEE. The full variable domain, with the rest looked up from reference TRBV9 and TRBJ1-1, is DSGVTQTPKHLITATGQRVTLRCSPRSGDLSVYWYQQSLDQGLQFLIQYYNGEERAKGNILERFSAQQFPDLHSELNLSSLELGDSALYFCASSVAPTVPDTEAFFGQGTRLTVV.

This clone was detected a few times. This CDR3 is CASSSRTPSYNEQFF. The CDR3 nucleotides are TGTGCCAGCAGTTCGCGGACTCCTAGCTACAATGAGCAGTTCTTC. The chain carries TRBV6-1 and TRBJ2-1; D might be TRBD2 (5 bases). CDR1 MNHNS and CDR2 SASEGT come from the germline V gene. The V gene lost 5 bases and the J gene lost 3 bases, with 14 bases spanning the gap. This CDR3 is built from 15 residues.